A selection of T cell receptor beta chains follows, all from one sample in a study of T cell responses to AZD1222 COVID-19 vaccine. The protocol was immunoSEQ multiplex PCR, while the TCRdb copy is restricted to in-frame clones and leaves out a portion. The data contain some 64,000 clones, more than 85% of them singletons. The sequencing here drew on peripheral blood, taken on day 0 of AZD1222 vaccination. Receptors originate from an adult in good health. Both conserved end residues are part of each CDR3. Only some rows state a clone size, as once, few, many or a class for expanded clones.

clone_size j_call v_call cdr3_aa
few TRBJ2-7 TRBV28 CASSFTAEQYF
NA TRBJ1-2 TRBV19 CASLGDITNYGYTF
NA TRBJ2-6 TRBV7-9 CASSSGTFFSGANVLTF
NA TRBJ1-2 TRBV6-5 CASSEEGYGYTF
NA TRBJ2-5 TRBV4-2 CASSQGGGTQYF
NA TRBJ1-6 TRBV3-1/TRBV3-2 CASSQENSPLHF
NA TRBJ2-5 TRBV18 CASSPALGSYSSATQYF
NA TRBJ2-3 TRBV30 CAWSLLGGTTDTQYF
few TRBJ2-7 TRBV11-3 CASSPETGTPHYEQYF
NA TRBJ2-7 TRBV29-1 CSGRTGSSYEQYF
NA TRBJ1-1 TRBV6-5 CASESTNTEAFF
NA TRBJ2-7 TRBV11-3 CASSWRGLSYEQYF
NA TRBJ2-7 TRBV7-7 CASSISPGYEQYF
NA TRBJ2-3 TRBV6-4 CASSGGGATDTQYF
NA TRBJ2-7 TRBV29-1 CSVSPGYEQYF
NA TRBJ1-6 TRBV6-5 CASSYTGRGSPLHF
NA TRBJ2-7 TRBV29-1 CSVELAGIYEQYF
few TRBJ2-3 TRBV6-1 CASTRRTDTQYF
once TRBJ1-2 TRBV5-4 CASSLAGTSGNYGYTF
once TRBJ1-2 TRBV4-3 CASSQDTGEGYGYTF
NA TRBJ2-3 TRBV30 CAWETDTQYF
NA TRBJ1-1 TRBV7-6 CASSRLGGTEAFF
NA TRBJ1-1 TRBV6-5 CASSITDRDTEAFF
NA TRBJ1-2 TRBV9 CASSVQTPLNYGYTF
once TRBJ1-2 TRBV5-4 CASSPGTGVGYTF
NA TRBJ2-1 TRBV10-3 CAISGERGYNEQFF
NA TRBJ2-3 TRBV5-1 CASSLGGSAGGRTDTQYF
NA TRBJ1-2 TRBV7-9 CASSQNRALTF
few TRBJ1-2 TRBV15 CATSREEGDGYTF
NA TRBJ2-5 TRBV6-1 CASRGAGLKTQYF
NA TRBJ2-2 TRBV24-1 CATSDRTGDTGELFF
once TRBJ1-5 TRBV28 CASSFSPNQPQHF
NA TRBJ1-2 TRBV5-1 CASSDGTGGYGYTF
NA TRBJ1-5 TRBV6-5 CASRDSPIDGPQHF
NA TRBJ1-4 TRBV11-1 CASSSLTGSTNEKLFF
NA TRBJ1-4 TRBV19 CASSLDREKLFF
NA TRBJ1-4 TRBV20-1 CSASQGPGAEKLFF
NA TRBJ1-5 TRBV27 CASSFGVGHQPQHF
NA TRBJ1-6 TRBV27 CASTWDWENSPLHF
NA TRBJ1-2 TRBV6-5 CASSYSNPGGGYTF
NA TRBJ2-3 TRBV6-5 CASARDRGRDTQYF
NA TRBJ2-7 TRBV5-1 CASSLYTSGGRNEQYF
NA TRBJ2-1 TRBV15 CATSRDNGGDLWQFF
NA TRBJ2-7 TRBV30 CAWRGVGPEQYF
NA TRBJ1-5 TRBV21-1 CACTSAGRIVNQPQHF
NA TRBJ2-4 TRBV7-9 CASSKAGALNIQYF